Listed here is a single T cell receptor (beta chain). The sample originates from a study of blood T cell repertoires in COVID-19. How the authors handled the data: Using reference gene primer amplification, nucleated cell counts were estimated. The repertoire was sequenced with immunoSEQ multiplex PCR; TCRdb's copy has only in-frame clones and lacks some. V, J and clone size are taken as reported in that table, and D and trimming were inferred from the DNA itself. There are about 50,000 clones in the sample; approximately 80% occur only once, and around 10% lies in the top ten. Sequences were obtained from peripheral blood. The TCR originated in a man aged 55 to 70 with acute or convalescent COVID-19.

CDR3 bases: TGTGCCAGCAGCCAACCCGGGGGGCTAGACTACGAGCAGTACTTC. Translated, it gives CASSQPGGLDYEQYF. The J gene is TRBJ2-7, the V gene TRBV3-1 (or the pseudogene TRBV3-2), with D maybe TRBD2 (7 bases). Between the trimmed V and J ends, which lost 2 bases and 3 bases, there was a span of 14 bases. CDR3 size: 15 residues. CDR1 LGHDT and CDR2 YNNKEL come from the germline V gene (reference sequence).